The entry that follows covers one TCR beta chain sequence. Method: immunoSEQ multiplex PCR; TCRdb's copy keeps in-frame clones and lacks some. The sample has 200,000 or so clones; approximately 88% are singletons. The sample belongs to a study of blood T cell repertoires in COVID-19. Overall study: PBMCs, B-cell-depleted T cells, or T cells were the source of the cDNA or gDNA that made up the material.

CDR1 is MDHEN and CDR2 is SYDVKM in the germline V gene. With 8 bases clipped from V and 5 bases from J, the junction kept 7 bases outside the gene matches. CDR3 length: 14 residues. Exposed participants came across a COVID-19 case within 2 weeks before study entry. This clonotype originated in a woman in her 30s who had been exposed to COVID-19. Sample: PBMCs or T cells enriched from blood (not recorded which). This rearrangement joins TRBV28 to TRBJ1-4; 8 nucleotides agree with TRBD1. The CDR3 loop reads CASGGQEGNEKLFF. DNA for the CDR3: TGTGCCAGCGGGGGACAGGAGGGGAATGAAAAACTGTTTTTT.